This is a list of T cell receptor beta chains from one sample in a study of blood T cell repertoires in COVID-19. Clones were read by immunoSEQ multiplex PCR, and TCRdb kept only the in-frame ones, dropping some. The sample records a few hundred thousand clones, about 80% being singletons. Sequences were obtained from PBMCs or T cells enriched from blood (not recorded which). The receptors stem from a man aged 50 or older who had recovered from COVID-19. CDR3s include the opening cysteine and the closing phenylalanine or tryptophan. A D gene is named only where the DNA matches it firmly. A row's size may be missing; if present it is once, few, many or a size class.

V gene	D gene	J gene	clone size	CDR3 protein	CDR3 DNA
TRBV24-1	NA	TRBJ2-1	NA	CATSDATGSYNEQFF	TGTGCCACCAGTGATGCGACGGGTTCGTACAATGAGCAGTTCTTC
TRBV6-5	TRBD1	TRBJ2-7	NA	CASRETGSYEQYF	TGTGCCAGCAGGGAGACAGGGTCCTACGAGCAGTACTTC
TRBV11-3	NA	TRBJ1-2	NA	CASGTLGQPNYGYTF	TGTGCCAGCGGCACTTTGGGGCAGCCTAACTATGGCTACACCTTC
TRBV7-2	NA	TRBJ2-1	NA	CASPQSGSPVYNEQFF	TGTGCCAGCCCGCAGAGCGGGTCGCCCGTCTACAATGAGCAGTTCTTC
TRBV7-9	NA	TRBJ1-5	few	CASSLAGHSDQPQHF	TGTGCCAGCAGCTTAGCGGGACATTCCGATCAGCCCCAGCATTTT
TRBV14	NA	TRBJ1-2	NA	CASSQDGRVLGYTF	TGTGCCAGCAGCCAAGATGGGCGGGTTCTAGGCTACACCTTC
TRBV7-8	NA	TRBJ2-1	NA	CASRFVGGRNEQFF	TGTGCCAGCAGGTTCGTGGGTGGGAGGAATGAGCAGTTCTTC
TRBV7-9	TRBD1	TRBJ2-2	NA	CASSLAFQGAYTGELFF	TGTGCCAGCAGCTTAGCCTTTCAGGGGGCTTACACCGGGGAGCTGTTTTTT
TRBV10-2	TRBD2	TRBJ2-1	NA	CASRPGLAGANEQFF	TGCGCCAGCAGACCCGGACTAGCGGGAGCCAATGAGCAGTTCTTC
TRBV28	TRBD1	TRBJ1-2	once	CASRGPGTGYGYTF	TGTGCCAGCAGAGGTCCCGGGACAGGGTACGGCTACACCTTC
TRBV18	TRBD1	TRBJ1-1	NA	CASSRDRVGTEAFF	TGTGCCAGCTCACGAGACAGGGTTGGAACTGAAGCTTTCTTT
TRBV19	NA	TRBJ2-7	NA	CASSIDRLGAGEQYF	TGTGCCAGTAGTATAGATCGACTGGGGGCGGGCGAGCAGTACTTC
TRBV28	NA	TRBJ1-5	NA	CASSTPQRYNQPQHF	TGTGCCAGCAGTACACCACAGCGGTACAATCAGCCCCAGCATTTT
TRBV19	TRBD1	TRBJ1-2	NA	CASTGGQGRIGYTF	TGTGCCAGTACCGGCGGACAGGGAAGGATTGGCTACACCTTC
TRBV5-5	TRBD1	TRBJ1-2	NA	CASSFRQGGGYTF	TGTGCCAGCAGCTTTAGACAGGGTGGAGGCTACACCTTC
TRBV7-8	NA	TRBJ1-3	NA	CASSRGQPSGNTIYF	TGTGCCAGCAGCAGAGGACAGCCCTCTGGAAACACCATATATTTT
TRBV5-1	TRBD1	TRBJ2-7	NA	CASSSGQGSYEQYF	TGCGCCAGCAGCTCGGGACAGGGCTCCTACGAGCAGTACTTC
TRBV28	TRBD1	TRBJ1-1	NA	CASRTGGVEAFF	TGTGCCAGCCGTACAGGGGGGGTCGAAGCTTTCTTT
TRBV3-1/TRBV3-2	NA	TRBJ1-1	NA	CASSQARVLNTEAFF	TGTGCCAGCAGCCAAGCTCGCGTCCTAAACACTGAAGCTTTCTTT
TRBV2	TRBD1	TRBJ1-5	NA	CASSELVQGVDQPQHF	TGTGCCAGCAGTGAACTGGTTCAGGGGGTCGATCAGCCCCAGCATTTT
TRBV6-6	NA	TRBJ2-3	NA	CASRRLGGQASTDTQYF	TGTGCCAGCCGCCGATTGGGGGGTCAGGCTAGCACAGATACGCAGTATTTT
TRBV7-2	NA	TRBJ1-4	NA	CASSPFKMGEKLFF	TGTGCCAGCAGCCCCTTTAAAATGGGCGAAAAACTGTTTTTT